The TCR beta chain under discussion was sequenced for a study of cytomegalovirus exposure and HLA in healthy donors. The study's findings and limits: A later analysis linked fewer than 20,000 TCR beta sequences to HLA alleles at 0.05 false discovery rate.

The PCR had 60 Vbeta and 13 Jbeta primers. Data came from immunoSEQ multiplex PCR; TCRdb stores just in-frame clones and leaves some out. The data show about 110,000 clones, just under 70% seen once. CDR3 length: 13 residues. CDR1 SGHVS and CDR2 FNYEAQ come from the germline V gene. J lost 3 bases, V lost 5 bases, and 4 bases had no gene match. Details on this clone: Its antigen is currently unknown.

Sequencing was performed on PBMCs. V gene TRBV7-6 combines with J gene TRBJ2-7; 7 positions agree with TRBD1. This clonotype originated in a woman aged 70-85 years in good health and CMV-seropositive. The CDR3 sequence: CASSARDSYEQYF. The DNA of the CDR3 is TGTGCCAGCAGCGCCAGGGACAGCTACGAGCAGTACTTC.